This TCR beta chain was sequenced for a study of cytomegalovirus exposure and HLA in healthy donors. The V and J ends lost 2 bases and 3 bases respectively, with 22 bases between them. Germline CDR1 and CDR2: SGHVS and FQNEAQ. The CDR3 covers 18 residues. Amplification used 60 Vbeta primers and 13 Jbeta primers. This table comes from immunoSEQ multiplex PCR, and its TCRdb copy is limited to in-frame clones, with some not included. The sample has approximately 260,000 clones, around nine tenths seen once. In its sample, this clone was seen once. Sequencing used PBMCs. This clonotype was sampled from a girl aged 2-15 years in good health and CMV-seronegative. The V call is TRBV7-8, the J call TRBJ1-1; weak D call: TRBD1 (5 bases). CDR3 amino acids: CASSLNPGQGFGDTEAFF. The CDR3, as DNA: TGTGCCAGCAGCTTAAACCCTGGGCAGGGCTTCGGCGACACTGAAGCTTTCTTT.